This TCR beta chain is from a study of blood T cell repertoires in COVID-19. The CDR3 is made up of 15 amino acids. Germline V gene lookup returns CDR1 SEHNR and CDR2 FQNEAQ (reference sequence). V lost 4 bases, J lost 2 bases, and 14 bases lay in between. Sequencing was performed with immunoSEQ multiplex PCR; in TCRdb, only in-frame clones are kept and a portion is missing. The repertoire holds 210,000 or so clones, with around nine tenths as singletons. This clone was observed once. What was sequenced was peripheral blood. The receptor was derived from a young man with active or convalescent COVID-19. The V gene is TRBV7-9, the J gene TRBJ1-2; a possible D gene is TRBD1 (5 bases). The CDR3 nucleotides read TGTGCCAGCAGCTCCCCGGGGACTGTCAACTATGGCTACACCTTC. Amino acid sequence: CASSSPGTVNYGYTF.